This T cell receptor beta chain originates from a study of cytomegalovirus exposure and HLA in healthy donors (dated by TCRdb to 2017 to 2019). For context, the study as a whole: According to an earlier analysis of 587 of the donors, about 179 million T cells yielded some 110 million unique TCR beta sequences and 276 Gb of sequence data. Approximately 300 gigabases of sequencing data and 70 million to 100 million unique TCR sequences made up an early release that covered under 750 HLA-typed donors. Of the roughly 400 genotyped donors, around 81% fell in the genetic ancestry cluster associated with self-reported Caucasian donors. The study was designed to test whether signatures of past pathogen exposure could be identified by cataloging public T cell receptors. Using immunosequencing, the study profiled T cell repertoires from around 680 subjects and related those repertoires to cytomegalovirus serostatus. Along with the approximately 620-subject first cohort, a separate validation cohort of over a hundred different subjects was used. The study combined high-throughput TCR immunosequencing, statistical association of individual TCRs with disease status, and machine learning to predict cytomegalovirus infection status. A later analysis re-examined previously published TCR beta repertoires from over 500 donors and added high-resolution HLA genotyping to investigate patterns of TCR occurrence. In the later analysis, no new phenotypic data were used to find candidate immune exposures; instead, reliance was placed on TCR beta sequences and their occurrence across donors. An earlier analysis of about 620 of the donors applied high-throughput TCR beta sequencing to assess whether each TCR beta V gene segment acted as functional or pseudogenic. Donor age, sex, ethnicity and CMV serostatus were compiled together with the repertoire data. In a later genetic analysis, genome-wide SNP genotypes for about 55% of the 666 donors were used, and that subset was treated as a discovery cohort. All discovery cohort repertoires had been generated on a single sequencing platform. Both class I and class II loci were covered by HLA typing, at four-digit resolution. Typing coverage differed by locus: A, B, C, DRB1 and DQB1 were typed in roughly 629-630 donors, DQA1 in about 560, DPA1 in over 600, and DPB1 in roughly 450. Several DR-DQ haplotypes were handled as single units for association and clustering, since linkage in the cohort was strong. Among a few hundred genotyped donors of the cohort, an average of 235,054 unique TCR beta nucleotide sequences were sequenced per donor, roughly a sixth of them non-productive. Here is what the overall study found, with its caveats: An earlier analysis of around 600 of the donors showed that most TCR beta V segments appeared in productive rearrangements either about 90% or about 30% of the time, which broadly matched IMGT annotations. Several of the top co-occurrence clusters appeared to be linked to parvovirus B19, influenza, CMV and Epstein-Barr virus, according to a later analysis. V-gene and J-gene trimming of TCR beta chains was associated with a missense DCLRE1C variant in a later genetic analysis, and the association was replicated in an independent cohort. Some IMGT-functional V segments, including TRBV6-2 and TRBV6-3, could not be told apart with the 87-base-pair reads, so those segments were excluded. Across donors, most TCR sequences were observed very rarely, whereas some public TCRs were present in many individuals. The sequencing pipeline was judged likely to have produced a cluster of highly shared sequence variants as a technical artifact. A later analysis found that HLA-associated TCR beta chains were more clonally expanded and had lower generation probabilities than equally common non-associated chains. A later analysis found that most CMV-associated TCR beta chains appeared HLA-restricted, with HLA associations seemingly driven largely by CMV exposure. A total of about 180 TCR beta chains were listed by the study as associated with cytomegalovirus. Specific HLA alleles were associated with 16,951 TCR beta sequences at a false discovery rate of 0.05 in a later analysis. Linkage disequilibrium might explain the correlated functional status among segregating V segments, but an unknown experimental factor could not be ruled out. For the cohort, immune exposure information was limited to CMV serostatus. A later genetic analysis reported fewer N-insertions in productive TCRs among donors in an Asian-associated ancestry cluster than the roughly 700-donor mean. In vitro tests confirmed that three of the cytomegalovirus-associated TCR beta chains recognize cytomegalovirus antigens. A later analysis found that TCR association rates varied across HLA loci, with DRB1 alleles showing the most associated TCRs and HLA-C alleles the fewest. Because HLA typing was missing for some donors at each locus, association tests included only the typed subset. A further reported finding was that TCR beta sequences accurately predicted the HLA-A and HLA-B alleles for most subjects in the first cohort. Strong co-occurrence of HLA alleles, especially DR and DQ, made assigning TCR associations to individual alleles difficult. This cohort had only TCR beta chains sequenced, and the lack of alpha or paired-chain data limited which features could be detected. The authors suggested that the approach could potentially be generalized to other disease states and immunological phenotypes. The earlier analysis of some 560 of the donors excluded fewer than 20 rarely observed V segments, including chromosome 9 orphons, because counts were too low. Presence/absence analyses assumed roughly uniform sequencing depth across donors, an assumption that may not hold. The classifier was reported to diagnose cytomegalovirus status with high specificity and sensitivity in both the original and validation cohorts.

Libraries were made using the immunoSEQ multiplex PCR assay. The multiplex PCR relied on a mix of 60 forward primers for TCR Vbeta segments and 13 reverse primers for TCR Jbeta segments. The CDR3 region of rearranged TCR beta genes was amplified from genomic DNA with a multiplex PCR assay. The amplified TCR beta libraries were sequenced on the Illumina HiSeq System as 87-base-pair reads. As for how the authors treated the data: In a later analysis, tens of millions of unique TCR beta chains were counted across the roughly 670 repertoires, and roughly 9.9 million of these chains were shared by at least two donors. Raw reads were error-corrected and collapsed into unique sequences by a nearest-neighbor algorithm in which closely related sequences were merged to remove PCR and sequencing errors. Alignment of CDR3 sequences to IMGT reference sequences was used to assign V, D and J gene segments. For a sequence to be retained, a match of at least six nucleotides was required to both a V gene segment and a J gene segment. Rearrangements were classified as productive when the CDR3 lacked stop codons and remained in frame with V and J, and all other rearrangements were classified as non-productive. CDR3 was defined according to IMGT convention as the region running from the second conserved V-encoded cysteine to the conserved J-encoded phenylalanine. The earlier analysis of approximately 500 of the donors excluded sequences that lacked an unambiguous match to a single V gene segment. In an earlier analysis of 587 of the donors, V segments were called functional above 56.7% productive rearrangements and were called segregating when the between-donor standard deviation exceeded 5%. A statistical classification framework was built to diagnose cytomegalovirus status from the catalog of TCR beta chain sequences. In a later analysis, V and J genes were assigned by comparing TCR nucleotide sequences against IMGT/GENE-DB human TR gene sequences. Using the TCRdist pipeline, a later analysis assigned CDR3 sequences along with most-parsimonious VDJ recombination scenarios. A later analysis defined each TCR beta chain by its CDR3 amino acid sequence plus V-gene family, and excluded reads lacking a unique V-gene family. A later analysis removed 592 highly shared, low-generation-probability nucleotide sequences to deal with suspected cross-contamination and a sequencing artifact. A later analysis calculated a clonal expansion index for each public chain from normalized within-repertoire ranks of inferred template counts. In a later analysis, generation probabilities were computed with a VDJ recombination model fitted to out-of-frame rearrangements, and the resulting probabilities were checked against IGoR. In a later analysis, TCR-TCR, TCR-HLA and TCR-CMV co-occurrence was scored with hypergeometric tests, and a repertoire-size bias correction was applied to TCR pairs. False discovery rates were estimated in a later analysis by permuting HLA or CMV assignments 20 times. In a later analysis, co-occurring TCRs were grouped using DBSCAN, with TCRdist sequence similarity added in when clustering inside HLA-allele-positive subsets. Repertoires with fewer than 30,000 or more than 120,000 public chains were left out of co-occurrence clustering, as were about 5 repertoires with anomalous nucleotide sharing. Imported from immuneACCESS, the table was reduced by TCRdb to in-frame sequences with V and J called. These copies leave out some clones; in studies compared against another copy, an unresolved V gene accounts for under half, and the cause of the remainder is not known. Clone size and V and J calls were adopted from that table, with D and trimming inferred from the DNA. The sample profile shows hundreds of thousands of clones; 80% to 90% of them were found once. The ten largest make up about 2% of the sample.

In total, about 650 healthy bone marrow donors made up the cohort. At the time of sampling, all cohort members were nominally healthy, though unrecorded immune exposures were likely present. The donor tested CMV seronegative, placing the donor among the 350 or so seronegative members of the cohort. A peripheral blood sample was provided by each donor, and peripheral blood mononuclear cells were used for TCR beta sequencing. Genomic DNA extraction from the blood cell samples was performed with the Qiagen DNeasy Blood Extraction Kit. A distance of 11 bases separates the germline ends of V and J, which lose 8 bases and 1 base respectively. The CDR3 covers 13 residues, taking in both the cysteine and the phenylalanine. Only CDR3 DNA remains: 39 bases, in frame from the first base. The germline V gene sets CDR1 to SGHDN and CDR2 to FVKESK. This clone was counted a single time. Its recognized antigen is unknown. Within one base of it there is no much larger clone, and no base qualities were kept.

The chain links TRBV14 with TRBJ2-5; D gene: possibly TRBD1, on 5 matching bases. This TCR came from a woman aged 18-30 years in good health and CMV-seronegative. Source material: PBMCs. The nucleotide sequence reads TGTGCCAGCGACCAGGGTATCCAAGAGACCCAGTACTTC. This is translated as CASDQGIQETQYF.